This TCR beta chain is from a study of cytomegalovirus exposure and HLA in healthy donors. The donors were members of the validation cohort comprising approximately 110 subjects, separate from the approximately 630-subject first cohort. The CDR3 runs 14 residues. The ends lost 2 bases at V and 3 bases at J; junction bases unmatched: 3. Germline-derived CDR1 and CDR2 are LGHNA and YSLEER. General study results and limits: Specificity for CMV antigens was confirmed in vitro for a few of the CMV-associated chains. TCR beta chains numbering more than 150 were designated cytomegalovirus-associated. Diagnosis of cytomegalovirus status made by the classifier reportedly showed high specificity and sensitivity.

Turning to this clone: Antigen unknown.

The method was immunoSEQ multiplex PCR; TCRdb's version includes in-frame clones alone and lacks a portion of them. The table has 130,000 to 150,000 clones, about 91% seen once. The rearrangement joins TRBV4-3 to TRBJ2-7; TRBD1 matches at 8 bases. The receptor was isolated from a woman between 18 and 29 years old in good health and CMV-seropositive. Sequencing input: PBMCs. The DNA for the CDR3 is TGCGCCAGCAGCCAACGACAGGGGCTCTACGAGCAGTACTTC. This codes for CASSQRQGLYEQYF.